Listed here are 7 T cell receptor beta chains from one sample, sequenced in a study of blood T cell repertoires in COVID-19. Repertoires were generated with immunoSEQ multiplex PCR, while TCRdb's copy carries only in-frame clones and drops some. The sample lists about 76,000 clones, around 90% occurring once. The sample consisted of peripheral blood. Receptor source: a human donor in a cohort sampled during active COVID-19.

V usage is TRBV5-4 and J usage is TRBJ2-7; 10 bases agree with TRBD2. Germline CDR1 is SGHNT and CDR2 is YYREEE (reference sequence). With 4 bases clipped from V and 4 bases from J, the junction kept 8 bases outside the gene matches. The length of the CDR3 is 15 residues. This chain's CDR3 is CASSRGGLAVYEQYF. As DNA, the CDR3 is TGTGCCAGCAGCCGGGGTGGACTAGCGGTATACGAGCAGTACTTC.

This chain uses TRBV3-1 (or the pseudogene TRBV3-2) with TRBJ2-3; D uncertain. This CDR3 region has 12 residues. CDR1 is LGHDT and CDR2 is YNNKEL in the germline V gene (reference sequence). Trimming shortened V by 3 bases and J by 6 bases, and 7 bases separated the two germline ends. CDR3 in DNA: TGTGCCAGCAGCCATAATTCTGATACGCAGTATTTT. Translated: CASSHNSDTQYF.

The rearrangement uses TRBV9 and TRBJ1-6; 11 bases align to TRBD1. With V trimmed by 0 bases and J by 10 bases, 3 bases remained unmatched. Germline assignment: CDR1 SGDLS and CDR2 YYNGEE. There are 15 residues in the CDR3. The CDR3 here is CASSVGDRGKSPLHF. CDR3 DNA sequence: TGTGCCAGCAGCGTAGGGGACAGGGGGAAATCACCCCTCCACTTT.

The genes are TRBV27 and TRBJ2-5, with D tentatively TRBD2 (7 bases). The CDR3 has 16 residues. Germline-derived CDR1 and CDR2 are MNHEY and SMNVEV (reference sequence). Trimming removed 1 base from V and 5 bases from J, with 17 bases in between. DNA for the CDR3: TGTGCCAGCAGTTTATTCGGGATGAGGGGGGGGGAGACCCAGTACTTC. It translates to CASSLFGMRGGETQYF.

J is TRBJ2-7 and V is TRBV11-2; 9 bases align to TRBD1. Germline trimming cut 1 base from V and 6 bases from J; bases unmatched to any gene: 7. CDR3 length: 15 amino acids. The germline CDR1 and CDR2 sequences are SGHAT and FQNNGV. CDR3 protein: CASSLGDRVHSEQYF. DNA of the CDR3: TGTGCCAGCAGCTTAGGGGACAGGGTCCATAGCGAGCAGTACTTC.

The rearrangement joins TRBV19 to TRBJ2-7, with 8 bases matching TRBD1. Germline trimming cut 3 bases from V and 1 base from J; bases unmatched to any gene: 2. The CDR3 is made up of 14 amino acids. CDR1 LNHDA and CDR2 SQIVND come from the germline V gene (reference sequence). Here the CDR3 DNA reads TGTGCCAGTAGTATCGACAGGGGTTCCTACGAGCAGTACTTC. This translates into CASSIDRGSYEQYF. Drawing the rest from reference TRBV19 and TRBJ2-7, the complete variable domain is DGGITQSPKYLFRKEGQNVTLSCEQNLNHDAMYWYRQDPGQGLRLIYYSQIVNDFQKGDIAEGYSVSREKKESFPLTVTSAQKNPTAFYLCASSIDRGSYEQYFGPGTRLTVT.

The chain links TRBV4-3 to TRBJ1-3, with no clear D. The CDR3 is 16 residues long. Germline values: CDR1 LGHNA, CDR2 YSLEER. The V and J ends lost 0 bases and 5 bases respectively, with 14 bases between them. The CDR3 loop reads CASSQDGREVRNTIYF. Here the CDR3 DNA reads TGCGCCAGCAGCCAAGACGGCCGGGAGGTGAGAAACACCATATATTTT.